Here is one TCR beta chain with its context. Its antigen is undetermined. This entry belongs to a study of cytomegalovirus exposure and HLA in healthy donors. Overall study context: Falling in the Caucasian-associated ancestry cluster were about 83% of 398 genotyped donors. Regarding the study as a whole: In an earlier analysis, most TCR beta V segments were productive about 87% or about 30% of the time. HLA alleles showed associations with some 17,000 TCR beta sequences in a later analysis, at a 0.05 false discovery rate. Cytomegalovirus-associated status was assigned to approximately 160 TCR beta chains.

V was shortened by 0 bases and J by 2 bases, with 12 bases between the two germline ends. This CDR3 region has 16 residues. Primers for the PCR totalled 60 Vbeta and 13 Jbeta. TCRdb's table, derived via immunoSEQ multiplex PCR, lists solely in-frame clones and lacks some. The sample holds 180,000 or so clones, roughly 73% seen once. This clonotype originated in a woman in her thirties or forties in good health and CMV-seropositive. This sequence joins TRBV23-1 and TRBJ2-3; D ambiguous. TRBV23-1 is an ORF for which the function is uncertain. The sample taken for sequencing was PBMCs. The DNA of the CDR3 is TGCGCCAGCAGTCAATCGGGCCTACAAGACACAGATACGCAGTATTTT. This gives the protein CASSQSGLQDTDTQYF.